Below are 6 T cell receptor beta chains sequenced from a single sample in a study of blood T cell repertoires in COVID-19. The data were produced by immunoSEQ multiplex PCR, yet TCRdb's version contains in-frame clones alone and is incomplete. The table has around 72,000 clones, roughly 88% seen once. Material for sequencing was peripheral blood. These receptors originate from a man aged 50-59 years with acute or convalescent COVID-19.

The gene calls are TRBV7-3 and TRBJ1-1, with a possible D match to TRBD1 (5 bases). The CDR3 has 14 residues. CDR1 and CDR2 (germline): SGHTA, FQGTGA. V shed 5 bases and J shed 5 bases, with 15 bases lying between them. The CDR3: CASSASGGETEAFF. CDR3 nucleotides: TGTGCCAGCAGCGCAAGCGGGGGTGAGACTGAAGCTTTCTTT.

This clone was observed once. The chain employs TRBV6-2 or TRBV6-3 and TRBJ2-6; D not certain. V was cut by 6 bases and J by 1 base, with 19 bases left in between. The CDR3 consists of 18 residues. Germline V lookup: CDR1 MNHEY, CDR2 SVGEGT. The chain's CDR3 is CASSPILGIQSGANVLTF. The CDR3 region has the DNA TGTGCCAGCAGCCCTATTTTGGGCATCCAGTCTGGGGCCAACGTCCTGACTTTC.

This chain uses TRBV6-5 with TRBJ1-5, with a tentative D call TRBD1 (5 bases). Trimming stripped 5 bases from V and 5 bases from J, with 10 bases between. CDR3 length: 13 amino acids. The germline V gene encodes CDR1 MNHEY and CDR2 SVGAGI. The CDR3 reads CASSIQADQPQHF. DNA of the CDR3: TGTGCCAGCAGTATACAGGCAGATCAGCCCCAGCATTTT.

V and J are TRBV6-5 and TRBJ2-5, with D possibly TRBD1 on 5 matching bases. Between the trimmed V and J ends, which lost 2 bases and 7 bases, there was a span of 14 bases. Germline CDR1 is MNHEY and CDR2 is SVGAGI. The CDR3 has 14 residues. The CDR3 DNA reads as TGTGCCAGCAGTTACAGCGAAAGGGGTGGGACCCAGTACTTC. This gives the protein CASSYSERGGTQYF.

Only a few counts were recorded for this clone. V gene TRBV9 combines with J gene TRBJ1-3; 12 nucleotides align to TRBD1. The CDR3 sequence is 16 residues long. The germline V gene has CDR1 SGDLS and CDR2 YYNGEE. Losses at the gene ends were 4 bases for V and 8 bases for J; bases not matched to a gene: 10. CDR3 nucleotide sequence: TGTGCCAGCAGCCTGGGACAGGGGGCGACTATAGACACCATATATTTT. It codes for CASSLGQGATIDTIYF.

The chain is built from TRBV7-2 and TRBJ2-3; D is uncertain. V dropped 2 bases and J dropped 6 bases, with 12 bases sitting between them. The CDR3 loop spans 14 amino acids. CDR1 SGHTA and CDR2 FQGNSA come from the germline V gene. CDR3 residues: CASSLNVSPDTQYF. DNA for the CDR3: TGTGCCAGCAGCTTAAACGTGAGCCCGGATACGCAGTATTTT.